These T cell receptor beta chains were read from a single sample in a study of monozygotic twins with inflammatory bowel disease. TCRdb re-called the 5' RACE reads; one entry per CDR3 protein, DNA not given. This repertoire includes approximately 400,000 distinct CDR3 sequences. Sequenced input: blood. These receptors were collected from a human donor with ulcerative colitis or Crohn's disease, or a healthy co-twin of an affected twin (not recorded which). Both conserved end residues are part of each CDR3. Fields, in order: V gene, J gene, CDR3 length, CDR3 protein.

V: TRBV5-1; J: TRBJ2-5; length: 14; CDR3: CASSFEGGQETQYF
V: TRBV18; J: TRBJ2-3; length: 15; CDR3: CASSPLAARTDTQYF
V: TRBV27; J: TRBJ2-7; length: 12; CDR3: CASSNRAYEQYF
V: TRBV4-3; J: TRBJ2-1; length: 14; CDR3: CASSLRDFNNEQFF
V: TRBV6-1; J: TRBJ1-4; length: 14; CDR3: CASSLLPGQEKLFF
V: TRBV9; J: TRBJ2-1; length: 16; CDR3: CASSVRGTVALEEQFF
V: TRBV7-9; J: TRBJ2-3; length: 16; CDR3: CASSLKEGHSTDTQYF
V: TRBV11-2; J: TRBJ2-2; length: 13; CDR3: CASSLMNTGELFF
V: TRBV5-6; J: TRBJ1-2; length: 16; CDR3: CASSSRGWFPDYGYTF
V: TRBV20-1; J: TRBJ1-1; length: 14; CDR3: CSARIGGPNTEAFF
V: TRBV20-1; J: TRBJ2-5; length: 12; CDR3: CSARKGRETQYF
V: TRBV18; J: TRBJ2-7; length: 14; CDR3: CASSPSARNTGQYF
V: TRBV3-1; J: TRBJ2-2; length: 13; CDR3: CASSHQNTGELFF
V: TRBV29-1; J: TRBJ2-1; length: 15; CDR3: CSVVGGVTYYNEQFF
V: TRBV20-1; J: TRBJ2-7; length: 12; CDR3: CSARGPAYEQYF
V: TRBV15; J: TRBJ1-2; length: 13; CDR3: CATSRDSQYGYTF
V: TRBV7-2; J: TRBJ2-3; length: 17; CDR3: CASSLAQGVPSTDTQYF
V: TRBV20-1; J: TRBJ1-2; length: 16; CDR3: CSARDGGGQGNYGYTF
V: TRBV5-1; J: TRBJ2-5; length: 13; CDR3: CASSLEAAQTQYF
V: TRBV29-1; J: TRBJ1-1; length: 12; CDR3: CSVEAARVGAFF
V: TRBV5-1; J: TRBJ1-1; length: 16; CDR3: CASSLGDRKENTEAFF
V: TRBV12-1; J: TRBJ2-1; length: 19; CDR3: CASSFVETSGPTSYNEQFF
V: TRBV6-2/TRBV6-3; J: TRBJ2-5; length: 15; CDR3: CASSYISQLQETQYF
V: TRBV5-4; J: TRBJ1-1; length: 11; CDR3: CASSLADEAFF
V: TRBV5-5; J: TRBJ1-1; length: 16; CDR3: CASSLSPGIMNTEAFF
V: TRBV14; J: TRBJ1-5; length: 15; CDR3: CASSRAPAGNQPQHF
V: TRBV7-6; J: TRBJ1-3; length: 18; CDR3: CASTLNSGTGTAGNTIYF
V: TRBV10-2; J: TRBJ2-3; length: 15; CDR3: CASSEWNGGLDTQYF
V: TRBV7-2; J: TRBJ2-1; length: 15; CDR3: CASSLVGTEYNEQFF
V: TRBV6-5; J: TRBJ2-5; length: 16; CDR3: CASSYSGSGGGETQYF
V: TRBV27; J: TRBJ2-2; length: 16; CDR3: CASSLSAGGLGGELFF
V: TRBV29-1; J: TRBJ2-3; length: 17; CDR3: CSVEGGRRATSTDTQYF
V: TRBV12-3/TRBV12-4; J: TRBJ1-6; length: 15; CDR3: CASSLDRRENSPLHF
V: TRBV7-7; J: TRBJ2-5; length: 14; CDR3: CASSQQGARETQYF
V: TRBV5-1; J: TRBJ2-1; length: 16; CDR3: CASSLAGRGGRDEQFF
V: TRBV10-3; J: TRBJ2-4; length: 18; CDR3: CAISEQNGGAAAKNIQYF
V: TRBV9; J: TRBJ2-2; length: 16; CDR3: CASSLGHLTNTGELFF
V: TRBV4-2; J: TRBJ2-7; length: 13; CDR3: CASSQEAQYEQYF
V: TRBV7-2; J: TRBJ1-5; length: 15; CDR3: CASGLRGGGNQPQHF
V: TRBV6-5; J: TRBJ2-2; length: 13; CDR3: CASSYSESGELFF
V: TRBV5-1; J: TRBJ1-1; length: 12; CDR3: CASSSRGPEAFF
V: TRBV12-3/TRBV12-4; J: TRBJ2-2; length: 14; CDR3: CASSLAYNTGELFF
V: TRBV13; J: TRBJ2-7; length: 15; CDR3: CASSFLGGFGYEQYF
V: TRBV6-4; J: TRBJ2-3; length: 15; CDR3: CASSDRDRGSDTQYF
V: TRBV12-3/TRBV12-4; J: TRBJ1-5; length: 16; CDR3: CASSQPDRGDNQPQHF
V: TRBV12-3/TRBV12-4; J: TRBJ1-5; length: 12; CDR3: CASSLLPQPQHF
V: TRBV6-1; J: TRBJ2-3; length: 15; CDR3: CASSEGDGRTDTQYF
V: TRBV7-9; J: TRBJ2-3; length: 14; CDR3: CASSLEQTTDTQYF
V: TRBV9; J: TRBJ2-5; length: 15; CDR3: CASSVSGAPTWAQYF
V: TRBV20-1; J: TRBJ2-5; length: 16; CDR3: CSARRGTRINQETQYF
V: TRBV3-1; J: TRBJ1-3; length: 16; CDR3: CASMGTGTNSGNTIYF
V: TRBV9; J: TRBJ2-3; length: 14; CDR3: CASSVRRGADTQYF
V: TRBV6-2/TRBV6-3; J: TRBJ2-5; length: 16; CDR3: CASSPMGGGGGETQYF
V: TRBV5-1; J: TRBJ1-1; length: 14; CDR3: CASSITTGRTEAFF
V: TRBV27; J: TRBJ1-2; length: 14; CDR3: CASSSTGTLFGYTF
V: TRBV20-1; J: TRBJ2-5; length: 15; CDR3: CSARPDKSGGETQYF
V: TRBV6-2/TRBV6-3; J: TRBJ2-3; length: 16; CDR3: CASRVQGRHSRDTQYF
V: TRBV20-1; J: TRBJ1-5; length: 16; CDR3: CSARGPDPRGNQPQHF